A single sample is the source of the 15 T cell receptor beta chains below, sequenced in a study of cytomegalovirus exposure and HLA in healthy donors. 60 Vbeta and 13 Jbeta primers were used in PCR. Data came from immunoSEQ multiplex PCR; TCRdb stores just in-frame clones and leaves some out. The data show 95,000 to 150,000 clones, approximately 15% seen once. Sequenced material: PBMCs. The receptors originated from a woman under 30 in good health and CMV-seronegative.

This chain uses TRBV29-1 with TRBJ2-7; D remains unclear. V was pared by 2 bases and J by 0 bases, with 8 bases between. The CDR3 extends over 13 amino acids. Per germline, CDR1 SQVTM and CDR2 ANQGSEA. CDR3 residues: CSVESESSYEQYF. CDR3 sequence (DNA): TGCAGCGTTGAATCCGAGAGCTCCTACGAGCAGTACTTC.

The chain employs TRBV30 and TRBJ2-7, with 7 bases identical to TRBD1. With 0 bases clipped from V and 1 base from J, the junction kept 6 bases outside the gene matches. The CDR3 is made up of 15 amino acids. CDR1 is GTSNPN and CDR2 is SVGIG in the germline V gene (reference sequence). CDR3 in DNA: TGTGCCTGGAGTGTTATAACAGGGGTTTCCTACGAGCAGTACTTC. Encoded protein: CAWSVITGVSYEQYF.

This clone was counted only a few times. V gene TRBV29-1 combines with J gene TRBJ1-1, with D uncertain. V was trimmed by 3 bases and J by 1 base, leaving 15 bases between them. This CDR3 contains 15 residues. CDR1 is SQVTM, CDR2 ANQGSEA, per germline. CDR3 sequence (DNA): TGCAGCGTTGACCAGACCGGGTCCAAGAACACTGAAGCTTTCTTT. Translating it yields CSVDQTGSKNTEAFF.

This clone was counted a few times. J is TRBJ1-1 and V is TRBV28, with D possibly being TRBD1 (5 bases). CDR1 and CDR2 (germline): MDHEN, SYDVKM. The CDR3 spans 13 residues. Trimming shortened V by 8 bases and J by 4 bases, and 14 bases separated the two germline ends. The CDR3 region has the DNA TGTGCCAGCCTCAGGGTGGCCGGCACTGAAGCTTTCTTT. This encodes CASLRVAGTEAFF.

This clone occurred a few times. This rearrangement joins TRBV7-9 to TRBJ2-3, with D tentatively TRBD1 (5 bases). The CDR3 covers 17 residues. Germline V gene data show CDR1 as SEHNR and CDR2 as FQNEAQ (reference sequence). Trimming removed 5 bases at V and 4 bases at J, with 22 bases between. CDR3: CASSPHVQGVVADTQYF. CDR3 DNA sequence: TGTGCCAGCAGCCCTCATGTTCAGGGCGTAGTGGCAGATACGCAGTATTTT.

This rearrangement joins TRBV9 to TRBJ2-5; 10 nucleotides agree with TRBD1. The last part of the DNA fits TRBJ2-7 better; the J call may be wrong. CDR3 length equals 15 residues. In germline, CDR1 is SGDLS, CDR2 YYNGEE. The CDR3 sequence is CASSVRDRGGYEQYF. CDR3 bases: TGTGCCAGCAGCGTCCGGGACAGGGGTGGGTACGAGCAGTACTTC.

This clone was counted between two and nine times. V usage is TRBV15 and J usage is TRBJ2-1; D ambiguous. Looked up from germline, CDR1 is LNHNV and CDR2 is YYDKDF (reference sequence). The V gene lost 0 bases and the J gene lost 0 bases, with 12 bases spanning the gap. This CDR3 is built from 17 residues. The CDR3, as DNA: TGTGCCACCAGCAGAGATTCCGGTGCTATCTCCTACAATGAGCAGTTCTTC. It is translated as CATSRDSGAISYNEQFF.

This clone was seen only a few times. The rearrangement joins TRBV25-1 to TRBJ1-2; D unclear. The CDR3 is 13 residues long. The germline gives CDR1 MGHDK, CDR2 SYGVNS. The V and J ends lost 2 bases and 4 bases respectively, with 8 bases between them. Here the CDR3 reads CASSEPGLYGYTF. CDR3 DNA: TGTGCCAGCAGTGAACCAGGCCTCTATGGCTACACCTTC.

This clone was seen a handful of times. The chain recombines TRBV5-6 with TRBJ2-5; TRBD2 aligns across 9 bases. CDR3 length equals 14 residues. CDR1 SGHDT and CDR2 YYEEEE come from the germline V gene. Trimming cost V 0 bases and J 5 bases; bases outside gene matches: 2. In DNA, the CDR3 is TGTGCCAGCAGCTTGGCAAGCGGGGGGGAGACCCAGTACTTC. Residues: CASSLASGGETQYF.

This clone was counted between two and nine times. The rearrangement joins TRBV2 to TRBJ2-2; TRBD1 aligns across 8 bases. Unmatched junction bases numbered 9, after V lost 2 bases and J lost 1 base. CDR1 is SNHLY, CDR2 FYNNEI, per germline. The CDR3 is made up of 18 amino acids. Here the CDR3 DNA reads TGTGCCAGCAGTGAATTTCAGGGGGCGCGGTTGAACACCGGGGAGCTGTTTTTT. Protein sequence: CASSEFQGARLNTGELFF.

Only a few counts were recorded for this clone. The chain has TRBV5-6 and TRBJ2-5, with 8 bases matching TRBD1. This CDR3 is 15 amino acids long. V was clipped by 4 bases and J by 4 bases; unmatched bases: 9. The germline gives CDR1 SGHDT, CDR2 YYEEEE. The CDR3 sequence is CASSMRTGPGETQYF. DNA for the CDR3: TGTGCCAGCAGCATGCGGACAGGGCCTGGAGAGACCCAGTACTTC.

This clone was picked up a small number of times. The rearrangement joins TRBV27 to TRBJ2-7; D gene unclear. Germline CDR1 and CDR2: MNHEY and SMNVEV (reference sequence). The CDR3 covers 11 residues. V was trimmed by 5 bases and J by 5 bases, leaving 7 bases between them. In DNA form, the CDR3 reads TGTGCCAGCAGTCACTCAAACGAGCAGTACTTC. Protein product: CASSHSNEQYF.

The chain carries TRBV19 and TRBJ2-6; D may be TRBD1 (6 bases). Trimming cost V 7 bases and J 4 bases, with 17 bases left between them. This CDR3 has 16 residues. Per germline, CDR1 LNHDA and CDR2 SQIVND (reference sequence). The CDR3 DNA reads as TGTGCCAGTACCGGACGTCAGGGGAACGGGGCCAACGTCCTGACTTTC. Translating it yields CASTGRQGNGANVLTF.

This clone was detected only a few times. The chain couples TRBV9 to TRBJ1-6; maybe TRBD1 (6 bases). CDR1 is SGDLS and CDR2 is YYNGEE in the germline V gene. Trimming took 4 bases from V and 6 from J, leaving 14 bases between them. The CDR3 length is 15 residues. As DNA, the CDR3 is TGTGCCAGCAGCCCCGGGGGGGCCACTAATTCACCCCTCCACTTT. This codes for CASSPGGATNSPLHF.

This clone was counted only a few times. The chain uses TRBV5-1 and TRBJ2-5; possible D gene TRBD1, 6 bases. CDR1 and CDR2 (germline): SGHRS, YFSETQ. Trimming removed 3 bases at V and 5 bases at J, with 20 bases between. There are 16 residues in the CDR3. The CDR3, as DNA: TGCGCCAGCAGCTATGAGTCCCGGGACACAGGGGAGACCCAGTACTTC. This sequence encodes CASSYESRDTGETQYF.